These 30 T cell receptor beta chains share one sample of origin, sequenced in a study of T-cell memory formation after mild COVID-19. TCRdb used MiXCR to reprocess the 5' RACE reads, holding one entry per CDR3 protein. The data contain 200,000 to 300,000 distinct CDR3 sequences, 16% of them singletons. The specimen was PBMCs or a T cell subset sorted from them (not recorded which). All receptors come from a man aged 18 to 29 who had mild COVID-19 (a few samples of this study predate the infection). Cell type and time point are not known.

Concerning this clonotype: The conserved phenylalanine or tryptophan is not found at the CDR3 terminus, so this likely reflects a read error. The genes are TRBV12-3 or TRBV12-4 and TRBJ1-1; TRBD1 might be the D (6 bases). V gave up 4 bases and J gave up 6 bases, with 12 bases separating them. The CDR3 covers 13 residues. The CDR3 sequence is CASSSVGAAEAFL. CDR3 sequence (DNA): TGTGCCAGCAGTTCCGTGGGGGCCGCTGAAGCTTTCTTA.

This clonotype was observed a few times. This chain uses TRBV5-1 with TRBJ2-7; 15 bases are shared with TRBD2. V lost 5 bases, J lost 2 bases, and 8 bases stayed unmatched. The V gene's germline CDR1 is SGHRS and CDR2 YFSETQ. The CDR3 sequence is 17 residues long. CDR3 coding DNA: TGCGCCAGCAGGACCGGGACTAGCGGGGGGCTCCCCTACGAGCAGTACTTC. Translating it yields CASRTGTSGGLPYEQYF.

This chain uses TRBV12-3 or TRBV12-4 with TRBJ1-6, with D unresolved. This CDR3 comprises 13 residues. Trimming cost V 4 bases and J 9 bases, with 10 bases left between them. In DNA form, the CDR3 reads TGTGCCAGCAGTTCACTTGTGCCTTCACCCCTCCACTTT. Protein product: CASSSLVPSPLHF.

V and J are TRBV7-9 and TRBJ2-7; 13 bases are a match to TRBD2. Germline CDR1 reads SEHNR; CDR2 reads FQNEAQ (reference sequence). Trimming took 8 bases from V and 5 from J; bases not matched to a gene: 9. There are 15 residues in the CDR3. In DNA, the CDR3 is TGTGCCAGCCGGACTAGCGGGGGCCTTGGGGACGAGCAGTACTTC. Translation: CASRTSGGLGDEQYF.

This clonotype came up a few times. The chain has TRBV4-3 and TRBJ2-3; D possibly corresponds to TRBD2 (6 bases). Trimming removed 4 bases from V and 1 base from J, with 12 bases in between. The germline V gene encodes CDR1 LGHNA and CDR2 YSLEER. This CDR3 is 15 amino acids long. The CDR3 loop reads CASSPMGGGTDTQYF. Written as DNA, the CDR3 is TGCGCCAGCAGCCCTATGGGGGGTGGCACAGATACGCAGTATTTT.

V gene TRBV12-3 or TRBV12-4 combines with J gene TRBJ2-1; D might be TRBD2 (6 bases). With 6 bases removed from V and 7 bases from J, the gap between germline ends came to 16 bases. This CDR3 has 14 amino acids. CDR3 protein: CASRSPRGRNEQFF. In nucleotides, the CDR3 is TGTGCCAGCAGGTCCCCTAGAGGGAGGAATGAGCAGTTCTTC.

This clonotype was counted a few times. The V and J genes are TRBV3-1 and TRBJ1-5; TRBD1 matches 8 bases. Germline V CDR1 and CDR2: LGHDT, YNNKEL (reference sequence). Trimming took 4 bases from V and 5 from J; bases not matched to a gene: 10. The CDR3 runs to 16 residues. Here the CDR3 DNA reads TGTGCCAGCAGCCGTGGGATTGGACAGGGTGATCAGCCCCAGCATTTT. Its protein product is CASSRGIGQGDQPQHF.

The chain is built from TRBV5-4 and TRBJ2-7; TRBD1 agrees at 9 bases. V was pared by 4 bases and J by 4 bases, with 12 bases of the junction left unmatched. The CDR3 consists of 16 residues. Germline CDR1 is SGHNT and CDR2 is YYREEE (reference sequence). The CDR3 nucleotides read TGTGCCAGCAGCCCCGGAGGGGACAGGGACGTGTACGAGCAGTACTTC. Its protein product is CASSPGGDRDVYEQYF.

The V gene is TRBV6-5, the J gene TRBJ1-2; D not resolved. The germline gives CDR1 MNHEY, CDR2 SVGAGI. The CDR3 sequence is 14 residues long. The ends were cut back, 6 bases at V and 2 bases at J, with 13 bases in the middle. The DNA of the CDR3 is TGTGCCAGCAGCCCGCTGGGTGGGAACTATGGCTACACCTTC. Protein sequence: CASSPLGGNYGYTF.

This chain joins TRBV3-1 and TRBJ2-5; D might be TRBD2 (6 bases). The length of the CDR3 is 16 residues. Trimming pared 1 base from V and 1 base from J, leaving 13 bases between. CDR1 and CDR2 (germline): LGHDT, YNNKEL (reference sequence). For the CDR3, the DNA is TGTGCCAGCAGCCAAGCAGCGGGTAGATCCCAAGAGACCCAGTACTTC. Protein sequence: CASSQAAGRSQETQYF.

CDR3 loop: CASSLWLAGRGETQYF. The DNA of the CDR3 is TGTGCCAGCAGTTTGTGGCTAGCGGGGAGGGGAGAGACCCAGTACTTC. The chain recombines TRBV28 with TRBJ2-5; TRBD2 aligns across 9 bases. This CDR3 comprises 16 residues. After removal of 3 bases from V and 4 bases from J, the junction contained 9 bases not matched to a gene. The V gene's germline CDR1 is MDHEN and CDR2 SYDVKM.

This clonotype appeared a few times. V usage is TRBV7-8 and J usage is TRBJ2-7, with D uncertain. Germline CDR1 is SGHVS and CDR2 is FQNEAQ. V was clipped by 2 bases and J by 4 bases, with 12 bases between them. This CDR3 comprises 14 residues. The CDR3 DNA sequence: TGTGCCAGCAGCTTATCGGCTCGGTTATACGAGCAGTACGTC. Protein sequence: CASSLSARLYEQYV.

This clonotype was counted at least ten times. The chain links TRBV5-1 to TRBJ2-3; unclear D gene. From germline, CDR1 is SGHRS and CDR2 YFSETQ. CDR3 size: 16 residues. Trimming pared 0 bases from V and 4 bases from J, leaving 15 bases between. CDR3 sequence: CASSLVGLGSADTQYF. The DNA of the CDR3 is TGCGCCAGCAGCTTGGTTGGATTGGGGTCCGCAGATACGCAGTATTTT.

The chain couples TRBV18 to TRBJ2-4, with a possible D match to TRBD1 (5 bases). The CDR3 has 17 residues. Trimming took off 4 bases at V and 8 bases at J, with 24 bases between the two ends. CDR1 and CDR2 (germline): KGHSH, LQKENI. CDR3 nucleotide sequence: TGTGCCAGCTCACTATATCGCGACGACACACAGGTAGACATTCAGTACTTC. Translating it yields CASSLYRDDTQVDIQYF.

The gene calls are TRBV20-1 and TRBJ1-6; 8 bases map to TRBD1. The CDR3 is 18 residues long. The V and J ends lost 1 base and 6 bases, in that order; junction bases with no gene match: 14. Germline V gene lookup returns CDR1 DFQATT and CDR2 SNEGSKA (reference sequence). The CDR3 nucleotides read TGCAGTGCTAGAGCCGGGACAGGCGGCAATATGGGTAATTCACCCCTCCACTTT. Translating it yields CSARAGTGGNMGNSPLHF.

The chain couples TRBV7-3 to TRBJ2-1; 9 bases match TRBD2. The V gene end was trimmed by 1 base and the J gene end by 8 bases; junction bases not matched to a gene: 15. CDR1 and CDR2 from the germline V gene are SGHTA and FQGTGA. The CDR3 is made up of 18 amino acids. This CDR3 reads CASSLISLAGYKSDEQFF. The CDR3 nucleotides read TGTGCCAGCAGCTTAATCTCCCTAGCGGGGTATAAGTCGGATGAGCAGTTCTTC.

The gene calls are TRBV3-1 and TRBJ2-1, with TRBD2 identical over 12 bases. The CDR3 has 15 residues. The germline CDR1 and CDR2 sequences are LGHDT and YNNKEL (reference sequence). V shed 2 bases, J shed 6 bases, and the junction held 2 bases outside the gene matches. CDR3 loop: CASSQLLAGGNEQFF. CDR3 DNA sequence: TGTGCCAGCAGCCAATTACTAGCGGGGGGCAATGAGCAGTTCTTC.

The rearrangement links TRBV11-3 to TRBJ1-2; D perhaps matches TRBD1 (5 bases). The length of the CDR3 is 13 residues. CDR1 and CDR2 from the germline V gene are SGHNT and YENEEA. Trimming removed 5 bases at V and 4 bases at J, with 11 bases between. The CDR3 nucleotides are TGTGCCAGCAGCCCCCGGGACGGCTATGGCTACACCTTC. Protein: CASSPRDGYGYTF.

The rearrangement uses TRBV7-9 and TRBJ2-1; D is uncertain. The CDR3 runs 15 residues. The ends were cut back, 3 bases at V and 7 bases at J, with 16 bases in the middle. Per the germline V gene, CDR1 is SEHNR and CDR2 is FQNEAQ (reference sequence). CDR3 amino acids: CASSFSDHTLNEQFF. CDR3 sequence (DNA): TGTGCCAGCAGCTTTTCGGACCATACGTTGAATGAGCAGTTCTTC.

This chain joins TRBV5-1 and TRBJ1-5, with D perhaps matching TRBD1 (5 bases). Germline V gives CDR1 SGHRS, CDR2 YFSETQ. Trimming left V 0 bases short and J 7 bases short, with 11 bases between. The CDR3 covers 14 residues. The CDR3 bases are TGCGCCAGCAGCTTGGCGGGGGAGCAGCAGCCCCAGCATTTT. Translating gives CASSLAGEQQPQHF. Drawing the rest from reference TRBV5-1 and TRBJ1-5, the complete variable domain is KAGVTQTPRYLIKTRGQQVTLSCSPISGHRSVSWYQQTPGQGLQFLFEYFSETQRNKGNFPGRFSGRQFSNSRSEMNVSTLELGDSALYLCASSLAGEQQPQHFGDGTRLSIL.

This clonotype was picked up a small number of times. Since a much larger clone is just one base distant, this may be a read error. V and J are TRBV24-1 and TRBJ1-5; D is uncertain. The V and J ends lost 5 bases and 1 base respectively, with 5 bases between them. Germline assignment: CDR1 KGHDR and CDR2 SFDVKD. The CDR3 length is 13 residues. The CDR3 region has the DNA TGTGCCACCAGTGCCGGGAGCAATCAGCCCCAGCATTTT. Its translation is CATSAGSNQPQHF.

The CDR3 coding sequence is TGTGCCAGCAGCCTGACCTTAACCCTCCTCTCTGGGGCCAACGTCCTGACTTTC. It yields the protein CASSLTLTLLSGANVLTF. J is TRBJ2-6 and V is TRBV5-5; no definite D call. From germline, CDR1 is SGHKS and CDR2 YYEKEE (reference sequence). The CDR3 totals 18 residues. Trimming removed 4 bases at V and 0 bases at J, with 17 bases between.

V and J are TRBV4-1 and TRBJ1-5, with a possible D match to TRBD1 (6 bases). The CDR3 totals 13 residues. The ends were cut back, 1 base at V and 9 bases at J, with 10 bases in the middle. Germline CDR1 MGHRA, CDR2 YSYEKL. The CDR3 DNA reads TGCGCCAGCAGCCAAGTTCAGGGGAGGCCCCAGCATTTT. It encodes CASSQVQGRPQHF.

This clonotype was seen a few times. The chain uses TRBV27 and TRBJ2-2, with 8 bases matching TRBD2. Per germline, CDR1 MNHEY and CDR2 SMNVEV (reference sequence). J gave up 7 bases and V 11 bases, and 9 bases lay outside the gene matches. CDR3 length: 13 amino acids. The CDR3 DNA reads as TGTGCCCGGATCACTAGCGGAGGCGGGGAGCTGTTTTTT. This gives the protein CARITSGGGELFF.

This clonotype was recorded at least ten times. This chain joins TRBV12-3 or TRBV12-4 and TRBJ2-3; D uncertain. The CDR3 is 12 amino acids. The V gene lost 3 bases and the J gene lost 3 bases, with 4 bases spanning the gap. Here the CDR3 reads CASSLQTDTQYF. Here the CDR3 DNA reads TGTGCCAGCAGTTTGCAGACAGATACGCAGTATTTT.

This clonotype was found a few times. The chain links TRBV29-1 to TRBJ1-1; TRBD1 is a possible D gene (5 bases). Germline assignment: CDR1 SQVTM and CDR2 ANQGSEA. The CDR3 length is 16 residues. With 7 bases removed from V and 6 bases from J, the gap between germline ends came to 27 bases. In nucleotides, the CDR3 is TGCAGCGCCGCCGATCCGGGACGACTCTCCGCCGCTGAAGCTTTCTTT. This translates into CSAADPGRLSAAEAFF.

CDR3 region: CASSLAGTDNNEQFF. The CDR3 DNA reads TGTGCCAGCAGCTTAGCGGGGACAGACAACAATGAGCAGTTCTTC. The chain has TRBV7-2 and TRBJ2-1, with TRBD1 identical over 7 bases. The germline CDR1 and CDR2 sequences are SGHTA and FQGNSA. V lost 0 bases and J lost 5; bases outside the gene matches: 4. This CDR3 spans 15 amino acids.

In its sample, this clonotype was seen a few times. The J gene is TRBJ2-5, the V gene TRBV5-1; 11 nucleotides line up with TRBD2. The CDR3 totals 16 residues. In germline, CDR1 is SGHRS, CDR2 YFSETQ. V dropped 3 bases and J dropped 7; count of bases not matched to a gene: 11. CDR3 residues: CASSWGLADTSGTQYF. CDR3 sequence (DNA): TGCGCCAGCAGCTGGGGACTAGCGGATACCTCAGGGACCCAGTACTTC.

This clonotype turned up a few times. The chain carries TRBV12-3 or TRBV12-4 and TRBJ1-1; D call uncertain. The V and J ends lost 9 bases and 0 bases respectively, with 11 bases between them. The CDR3 extends over 13 amino acids. The CDR3 loop is CASARAMNTEAFF. In nucleotides, the CDR3 is TGTGCCAGTGCGCGGGCTATGAACACTGAAGCTTTCTTT.

Points on this clonotype: The junction departs from the called germline gene at one end, perhaps through a read error. This chain joins TRBV6-6 and TRBJ1-1; D is possibly TRBD1 (5 bases). Germline CDR1 reads MNHNY; CDR2 reads SVGAGI (reference sequence). This CDR3 comprises 13 residues. The CDR3 protein is CASSGGTITGGGF. The DNA for the CDR3 is TGTGCCAGCTCGGGGGGAACAATAACCGGGGGAGGCTTT.